The sequence of this TCR beta chain was determined in a study of T cell responses to AZD1222 COVID-19 vaccine. The study's findings and limits: Females made up more of the donors, who were largely white British, and clonal diversity may have come out too low. The span of vaccine-associated CD4 TCRs extended across spike, with dominance at 160-218 and 743-854. The peak T cell response came first, and repertoires were sampled only after it.

This CDR3 comprises 11 residues. Germline CDR1 SGHRS, CDR2 YFSETQ. Trimming took 4 bases from V and 1 from J, leaving 2 bases between them. As concerns this clone: The target antigen is unknown.

TCRdb keeps only in-frame clones here, not all; method: immunoSEQ multiplex PCR. The sample has 180,000 or so clones, approximately 93% seen once. V usage is TRBV5-1 and J usage is TRBJ2-5; D gene unclear. This sequence originates from an adult who received the AZD1222 COVID-19 vaccine. The sequencing used peripheral blood, collected 28 days after the second AZD1222 dose. The chain's CDR3 is CASSGQETQYF. In DNA form, the CDR3 reads TGCGCCAGCAGCGGCCAAGAGACCCAGTACTTC.